This note documents a single T cell receptor (beta chain) sequence. The antigen remains undetermined. Clones were read by immunoSEQ multiplex PCR, and TCRdb kept only the in-frame ones, dropping some. The table records 92,000 or so clones, approximately 87% of them present only once. This entry is derived from a study of T cell responses to AZD1222 COVID-19 vaccine. At the level of the study: Second-dose schedules of about 4 or about 12 weeks were combined.

Study results and caveats: Distributed over spike, vaccine-associated CD4 TCRs predominated at 160-218 and 743-854. Nearly half of spike-specific TCRs reportedly target variant regions that are unmutated in the B.1.351 and B.1.1.7 variants.

This TCR derives from an adult in good health. This specimen was peripheral blood, taken on day 0 of AZD1222 vaccination.

The CDR3 sequence: CASSFSRDQPQHF. The CDR3 DNA follows: TGTGCCAGCAGCTTTAGCAGGGACCAGCCCCAGCATTTT. The chain employs TRBV7-2 and TRBJ1-5, with a tentative D call TRBD1 (5 bases). The CDR3 is made up of 13 amino acids. In germline, CDR1 is SGHTA, CDR2 FQGNSA. V lost 3 bases and J lost 7, with 10 bases in between.